This T cell receptor (beta chain) is from a study of cytomegalovirus exposure and HLA in healthy donors. Whole-study context: Of the donors genotyped, approximately 430 in all, over 80% fell in the Caucasian-associated ancestry cluster. Study findings and constraints: TCR beta sequences reportedly predicted most subjects' HLA-A and HLA-B alleles accurately. CMV serostatus was the only immune exposure information that was available. Reports described diagnosis of cytomegalovirus status by the classifier as highly specific and sensitive.

Losses at the gene ends were 7 bases for V and 1 base for J; bases not matched to a gene: 4. Germline-derived CDR1 and CDR2 are MNHEY and SVGAGI. This CDR3 region has 13 residues. The primer mix had 60 Vbeta and 13 Jbeta primers. Sequenced by immunoSEQ multiplex PCR; TCRdb stores in-frame clones only, minus some. The table shows 170,000 or so clones, with over 70% occurring only once. Comments on this clone: Its target is not known.

The clonotype comes from a woman aged 45 to 65 in good health and CMV-seropositive. Sequences were obtained from PBMCs. This rearrangement joins TRBV6-5 to TRBJ2-7; TRBD2 agrees at 7 bases. CDR3 loop: CASKIAGSYEQYF. The CDR3 DNA sequence: TGTGCCAGCAAAATAGCGGGTTCCTACGAGCAGTACTTC.